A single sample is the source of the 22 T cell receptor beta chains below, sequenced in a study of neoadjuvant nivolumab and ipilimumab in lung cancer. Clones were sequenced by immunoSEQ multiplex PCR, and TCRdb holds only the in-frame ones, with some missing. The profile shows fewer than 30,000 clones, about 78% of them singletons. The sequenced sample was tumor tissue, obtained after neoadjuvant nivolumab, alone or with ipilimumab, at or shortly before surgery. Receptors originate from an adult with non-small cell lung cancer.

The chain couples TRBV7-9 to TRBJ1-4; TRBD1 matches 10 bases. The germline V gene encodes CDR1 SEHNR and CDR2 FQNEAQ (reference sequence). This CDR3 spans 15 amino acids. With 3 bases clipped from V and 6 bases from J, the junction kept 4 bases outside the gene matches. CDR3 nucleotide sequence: TGTGCCAGCAGCTTGGGACAGGGGCTTTATGAAAAACTGTTTTTT. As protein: CASSLGQGLYEKLFF.

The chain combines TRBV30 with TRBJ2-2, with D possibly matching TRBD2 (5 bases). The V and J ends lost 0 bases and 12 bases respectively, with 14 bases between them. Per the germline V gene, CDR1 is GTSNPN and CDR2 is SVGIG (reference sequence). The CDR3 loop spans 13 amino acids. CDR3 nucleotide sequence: TGTGCCTGGAGTGTAGAGGGAGCTGCGAAGCTGTTTTTT. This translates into CAWSVEGAAKLFF. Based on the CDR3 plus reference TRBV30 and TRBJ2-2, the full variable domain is SQTIHQWPATLVQPVGSPLSLECTVEGTSNPNLYWYRQAAGRGLQLLFYSVGIGQISSEVPQNLSASRPQDRQFILSSKKLLLSDSGFYLCAWSVEGAAKLFFGEGSRLTVL.

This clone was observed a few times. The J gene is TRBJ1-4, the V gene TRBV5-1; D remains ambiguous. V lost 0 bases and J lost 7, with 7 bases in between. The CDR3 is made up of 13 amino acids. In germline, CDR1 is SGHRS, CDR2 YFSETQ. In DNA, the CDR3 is TGCGCCAGCAGCTTGGATTGGTTTGAAAAACTGTTTTTT. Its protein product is CASSLDWFEKLFF.

The CDR3 nucleotides read TGTGCCAGCAGCTTTGGGGTACAACTCTACGAGCAGTACTTC. This codes for CASSFGVQLYEQYF. V and J are TRBV11-2 and TRBJ2-7; D not resolved. CDR3 length: 14 residues. The V gene lost 3 bases and the J gene lost 3 bases, with 12 bases spanning the gap. Germline-derived CDR1 and CDR2 are SGHAT and FQNNGV.

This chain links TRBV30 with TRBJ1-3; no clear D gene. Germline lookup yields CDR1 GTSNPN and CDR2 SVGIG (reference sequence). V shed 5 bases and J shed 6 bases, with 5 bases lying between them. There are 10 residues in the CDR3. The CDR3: CAWGQNTIYF. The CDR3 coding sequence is TGTGCCTGGGGCCAAAACACCATATATTTT.

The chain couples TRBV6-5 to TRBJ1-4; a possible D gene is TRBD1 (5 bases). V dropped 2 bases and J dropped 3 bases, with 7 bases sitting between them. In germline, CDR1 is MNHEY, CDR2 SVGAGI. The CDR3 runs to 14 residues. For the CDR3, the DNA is TGTGCCAGCAGTTACAGGGGATCTAATGAAAAACTGTTTTTT. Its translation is CASSYRGSNEKLFF.

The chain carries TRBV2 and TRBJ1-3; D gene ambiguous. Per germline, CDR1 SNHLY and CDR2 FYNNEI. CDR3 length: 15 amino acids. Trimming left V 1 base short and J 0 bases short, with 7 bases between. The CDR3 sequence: CASSEGSRSGNTIYF. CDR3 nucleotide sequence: TGTGCCAGCAGTGAAGGGTCCCGCTCTGGAAACACCATATATTTT.

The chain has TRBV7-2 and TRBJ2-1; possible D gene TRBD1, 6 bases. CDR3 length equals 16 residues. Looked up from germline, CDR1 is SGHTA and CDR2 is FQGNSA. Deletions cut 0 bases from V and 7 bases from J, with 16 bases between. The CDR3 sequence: CASSLARGGRLNEQFF. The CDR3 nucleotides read TGTGCCAGCAGCTTAGCGCGAGGGGGTCGCTTAAATGAGCAGTTCTTC.

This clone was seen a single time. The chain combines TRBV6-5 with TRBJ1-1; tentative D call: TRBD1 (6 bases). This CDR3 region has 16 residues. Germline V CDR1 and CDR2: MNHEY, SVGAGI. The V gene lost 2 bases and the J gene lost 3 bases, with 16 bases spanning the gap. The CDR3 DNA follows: TGTGCCAGCAGTTACGGTATCGGGGGCGCGGACACTGAAGCTTTCTTT. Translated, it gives CASSYGIGGADTEAFF.

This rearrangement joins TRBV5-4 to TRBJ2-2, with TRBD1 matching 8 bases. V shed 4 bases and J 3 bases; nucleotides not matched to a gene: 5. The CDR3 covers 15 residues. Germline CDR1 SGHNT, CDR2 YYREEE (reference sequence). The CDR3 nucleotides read TGTGCCAGCAGCATCGACAGGGGAGACACCGGGGAGCTGTTTTTT. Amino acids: CASSIDRGDTGELFF.

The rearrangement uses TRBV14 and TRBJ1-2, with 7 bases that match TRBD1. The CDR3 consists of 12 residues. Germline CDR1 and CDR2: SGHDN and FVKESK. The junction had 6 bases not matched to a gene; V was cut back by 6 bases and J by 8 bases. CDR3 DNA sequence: TGTGCCAGCAGTCAAACAGGGGTAGGCTACACCTTC. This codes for CASSQTGVGYTF. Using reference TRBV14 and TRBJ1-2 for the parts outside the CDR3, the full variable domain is EAGVTQFPSHSVIEKGQTVTLRCDPISGHDNLYWYRRVMGKEIKFLLHFVKESKQDESGMPNNRFLAERTGGTYSTLKVQPAELEDSGVYFCASSQTGVGYTFGSGTRLTVV.

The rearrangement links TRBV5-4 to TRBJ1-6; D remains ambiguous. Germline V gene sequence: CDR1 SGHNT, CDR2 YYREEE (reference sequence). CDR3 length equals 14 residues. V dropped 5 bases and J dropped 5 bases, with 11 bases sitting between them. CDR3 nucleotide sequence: TGTGCCAGCAGTACCGGGATGAATAATTCACCCCTCCACTTT. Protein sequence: CASSTGMNNSPLHF.

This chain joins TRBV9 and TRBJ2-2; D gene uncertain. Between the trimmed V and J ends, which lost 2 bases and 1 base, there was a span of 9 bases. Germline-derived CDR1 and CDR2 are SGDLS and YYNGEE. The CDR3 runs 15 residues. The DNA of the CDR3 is TGTGCCAGCAGCGTTGCCCAGAGGAACACCGGGGAGCTGTTTTTT. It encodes CASSVAQRNTGELFF. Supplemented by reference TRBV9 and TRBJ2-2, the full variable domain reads DSGVTQTPKHLITATGQRVTLRCSPRSGDLSVYWYQQSLDQGLQFLIQYYNGEERAKGNILERFSAQQFPDLHSELNLSSLELGDSALYFCASSVAQRNTGELFFGEGSRLTVL.

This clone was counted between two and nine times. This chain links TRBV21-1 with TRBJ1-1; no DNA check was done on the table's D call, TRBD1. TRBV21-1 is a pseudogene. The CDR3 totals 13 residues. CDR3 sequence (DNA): TGTGCCAGCAGCAAAACCAGGACAGGGGCGACTTTCTTT. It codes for CASSKTRTGATFF.

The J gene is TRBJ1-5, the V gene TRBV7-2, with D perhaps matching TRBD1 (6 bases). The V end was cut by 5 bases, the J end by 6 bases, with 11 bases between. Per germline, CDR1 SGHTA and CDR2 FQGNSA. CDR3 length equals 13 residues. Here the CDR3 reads CASSVTGFQPQHF. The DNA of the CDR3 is TGTGCCAGCAGCGTAACAGGGTTTCAGCCCCAGCATTTT.

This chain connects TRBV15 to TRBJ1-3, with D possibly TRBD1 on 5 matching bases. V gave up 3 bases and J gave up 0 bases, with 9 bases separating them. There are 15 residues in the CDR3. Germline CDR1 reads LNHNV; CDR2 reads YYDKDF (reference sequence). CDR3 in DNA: TGTGCCACCAGCAGGGGACGGACCTCTGGAAACACCATATATTTT. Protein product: CATSRGRTSGNTIYF.

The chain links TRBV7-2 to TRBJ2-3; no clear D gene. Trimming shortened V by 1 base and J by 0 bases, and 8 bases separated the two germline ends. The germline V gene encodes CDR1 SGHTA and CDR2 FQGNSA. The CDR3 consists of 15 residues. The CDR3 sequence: CASSLGPGSTDTQYF. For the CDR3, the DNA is TGTGCCAGCAGCTTAGGCCCGGGTAGCACAGATACGCAGTATTTT. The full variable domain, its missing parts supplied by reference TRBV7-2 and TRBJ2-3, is GAGVSQSPSNKVTEKGKDVELRCDPISGHTALYWYRQSLGQGLEFLIYFQGNSAPDKSGLPSDRFSAERTGGSVSTLTIQRTQQEDSAVYLCASSLGPGSTDTQYFGPGTRLTVL.

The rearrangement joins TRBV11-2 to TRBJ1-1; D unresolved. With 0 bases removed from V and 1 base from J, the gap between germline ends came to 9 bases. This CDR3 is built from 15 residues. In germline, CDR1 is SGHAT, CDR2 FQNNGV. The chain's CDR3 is CASSLEASWNTEAFF. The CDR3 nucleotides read TGTGCCAGCAGCTTAGAGGCCAGTTGGAACACTGAAGCTTTCTTT.

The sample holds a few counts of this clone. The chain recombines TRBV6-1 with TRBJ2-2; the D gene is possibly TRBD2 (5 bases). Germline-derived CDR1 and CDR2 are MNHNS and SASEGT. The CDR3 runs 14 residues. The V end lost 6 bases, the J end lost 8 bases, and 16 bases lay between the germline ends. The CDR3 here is CASSRGLGTGELFF. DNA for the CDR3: TGTGCCAGCAGCAGAGGGCTGGGCACGGGGGAGCTGTTTTTT.

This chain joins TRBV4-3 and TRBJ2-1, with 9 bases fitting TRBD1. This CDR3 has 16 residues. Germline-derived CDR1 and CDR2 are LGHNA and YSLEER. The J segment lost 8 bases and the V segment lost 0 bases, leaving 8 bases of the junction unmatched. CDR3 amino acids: CASSQDRTGGIDEQFF. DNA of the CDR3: TGCGCCAGCAGCCAAGATAGAACAGGGGGCATTGATGAGCAGTTCTTC.

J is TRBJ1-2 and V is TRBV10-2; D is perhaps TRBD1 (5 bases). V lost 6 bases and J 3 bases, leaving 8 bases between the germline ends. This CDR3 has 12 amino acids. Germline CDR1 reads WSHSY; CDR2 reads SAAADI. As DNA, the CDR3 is TGCGCCAGCAGCCGGGACGACTATGGCTACACCTTC. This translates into CASSRDDYGYTF.

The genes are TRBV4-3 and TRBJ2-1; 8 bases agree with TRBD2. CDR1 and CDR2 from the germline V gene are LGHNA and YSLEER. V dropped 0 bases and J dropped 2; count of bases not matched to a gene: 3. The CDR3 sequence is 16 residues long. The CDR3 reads CASSQDGLATYNEQFF. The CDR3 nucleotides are TGCGCCAGCAGCCAAGATGGACTAGCAACCTACAATGAGCAGTTCTTC.